This T cell receptor (beta chain) was identified in a study of spatial heterogeneity in lung cancer. Study background: Consistently, beta-chain sequences turned up in larger numbers than alpha-chain sequences did. Study-level findings and limits: The study found that expanded intratumoral alpha and beta TCR counts tracked tumor mutation counts.

Time point denoted: sample taken at primary tumor resection. Per the germline V gene, CDR1 is DFQATT and CDR2 is SNEGSKA (reference sequence). This CDR3 has 11 amino acids. Trimming stripped 1 base from V and 4 bases from J, with 5 bases between. Using its own MiXCR run on the 5' RACE reads, TCRdb lists one record per CDR3 protein. The table shows some 3,300 distinct CDR3 sequences, with 5.5% to 6.5% occurring only once. This clonotype is medium-sized in the sample. Its matching antigen is unknown. The chain carries TRBV20-1 and TRBJ2-7; tentative D call: TRBD1 (5 bases). This TCR derives from a female donor with early-stage non-small cell lung cancer. The sequenced sample was lung tumor tissue, obtained at surgery. CDR3 loop: CSARAGYEQYF. CDR3 nucleotide sequence: TGCAGTGCTAGAGCAGGGTACGAGCAGTACTTC.